This TCR beta chain was retrieved from a study of liver allograft versus peripheral blood T cells. The wider study: What was compared were the T cell receptor repertoires in transplanted livers and those in the peripheral blood of recipients.

Study-level results: In liver allografts, T cell receptor repertoires reportedly differed from the repertoires found in peripheral blood.

By share, this clonotype counts as medium-sized. What it binds is not known. TCRdb recomputed calls from the reads with MiXCR, one row per CDR3 protein. The sample has 8,300 or so distinct CDR3 sequences; roughly 18% are singletons. This clonotype originated in a human patient who had a liver transplant. Some T cells may trace back to the graft donor.

The CDR3 region is CAIGTNEEAFF. CDR3 DNA sequence: TGTGCCATCGGGACAAACGAAGAAGCTTTCTTT. The chain recombines TRBV10-3 with TRBJ1-1; tentative D call: TRBD1 (6 bases). Germline V CDR1 and CDR2: ENHRY, SYGVKD. There are 11 residues in the CDR3. Trimming left V 8 bases short and J 8 bases short, with 12 bases between.